The 12 T cell receptor beta chains below all came from one sample that was sequenced in a study of cytomegalovirus exposure and HLA in healthy donors. This PCR relied on a set of 60 Vbeta primers and 13 Jbeta primers. Using immunoSEQ multiplex PCR, the repertoire was profiled, and TCRdb retains in-frame clones only, with some absent. Of around 130,000 clones detected, around 84% appear once; the ten largest clones hold roughly 2.6%. Sequences were obtained from PBMCs. These receptors were collected from a man aged 50-60 years in good health and CMV-seronegative.

Here the CDR3 DNA reads TGTGCCAGCAGCCCCCGGGACACCTCCAGGGCGCAGTACTTC. This codes for CASSPRDTSRAQYF. The chain is built from TRBV7-2 and TRBJ2-7, with D tentatively TRBD1 (6 bases). Trimming left V 5 bases short and J 9 bases short, with 20 bases between. Germline V CDR1 and CDR2: SGHTA, FQGNSA. The CDR3 loop spans 14 amino acids.

The chain uses TRBV7-8 and TRBJ2-7; 10 positions agree with TRBD1. Germline trimming cut 5 bases from V and 1 base from J; bases unmatched to any gene: 8. Germline CDR1 reads SGHVS; CDR2 reads FQNEAQ. The CDR3 runs to 16 residues. CDR3 region: CASSPRTGGGSYEQYF. DNA of the CDR3: TGTGCCAGCAGCCCGAGGACAGGGGGTGGGTCCTACGAGCAGTACTTC.

As regards this clone: The CDR3 end shows no conserved phenylalanine or tryptophan, and so a read error is likely. The rearrangement links TRBV10-3 to TRBJ2-7; 8 bases are shared with TRBD1. Per germline, CDR1 ENHRY and CDR2 SYGVKD. The CDR3 runs to 16 residues. J gave up 3 bases and V 0 bases, and 7 bases lay outside the gene matches. The CDR3 coding sequence is TGTGCCATCAGTGAGTCAGGACAGGGAGCCCACTACGAGCAGTACCTC. It yields the protein CAISESGQGAHYEQYL.

Worth noting for this clone: At one boundary the junction diverges from the germline segment, which might be a read error. V gene TRBV6-1 combines with J gene TRBJ2-5; TRBD2 matches 7 bases. CDR1 MNHNS and CDR2 SASEGT come from the germline V gene. This CDR3 region has 14 residues. In DNA, the CDR3 is TGTGCCAGCAGTGGCGGGGGAAGTCAAGAAACCCAGTACTTC. As protein: CASSGGGSQETQYF.

Here the CDR3 DNA reads TGTGCCTGGAGTGTAAGCCTAACGGGACAGGGAGTGACCCAGTACTTC. Translated, it gives CAWSVSLTGQGVTQYF. The chain combines TRBV30 with TRBJ2-5; 9 bases are shared with TRBD1. Germline lookup yields CDR1 GTSNPN and CDR2 SVGIG (reference sequence). The CDR3 contains 16 residues. V lost 0 bases, J lost 7 bases, and 12 bases stayed unmatched.

This clone has more than one count but fewer than ten. The chain recombines TRBV5-6 with TRBJ2-5, with D uncertain. The end of the DNA fits TRBJ2-7 better, so the J call may be wrong. CDR1 SGHDT and CDR2 YYEEEE come from the germline V gene. This CDR3 spans 14 amino acids. In DNA, the CDR3 is TGTGCCAGCAGCTTGGGGGCCTCGGCCTACGAGCAGTACTTC. This codes for CASSLGASAYEQYF.

The chain has TRBV13 and TRBJ2-5, with D unclear. CDR1 and CDR2 from the germline V gene are PRHDT and FYEKMQ (reference sequence). Deletions cut 1 base from V and 2 bases from J, with 5 bases between. The CDR3 covers 13 residues. The CDR3 DNA reads TGTGCCAGCAGCTTAGACACACAAGAGACCCAGTACTTC. Translating it yields CASSLDTQETQYF.

The J gene is TRBJ2-2, the V gene TRBV7-9, with 9 bases that match TRBD1. Germline V lookup: CDR1 SEHNR, CDR2 FQNEAQ (reference sequence). The CDR3 covers 15 residues. The trim removed 5 bases at V and 6 bases at J, leaving 7 bases unmatched. DNA for the CDR3: TGTGCCAGCAGCGTGGGGGACAGGGAGGCCGGGGAGCTGTTTTTT. Translation: CASSVGDREAGELFF. Full variable domain (missing parts from reference TRBV7-9 and TRBJ2-2): DTGVSQNPRHKITKRGQNVTFRCDPISEHNRLYWYRQTLGQGPEFLTYFQNEAQLEKSRLLSDRFSAERPKGSFSTLEIQRTEQGDSAMYLCASSVGDREAGELFFGEGSRLTVL.

The CDR3 loop reads CASSYSSRGYGYTF. DNA of the CDR3: TGTGCCAGCAGTTACTCGAGCAGGGGCTATGGCTACACCTTC. The rearrangement links TRBV6-5 to TRBJ1-2; perhaps TRBD1 as D (6 bases). Germline V CDR1 and CDR2: MNHEY, SVGAGI. The CDR3 is made up of 14 amino acids. With 0 bases removed from V and 4 bases from J, the gap between germline ends came to 9 bases.

Of note for this clone: The sample holds other DNA sequences that translate to the same CDR3. The chain combines TRBV2 with TRBJ1-6; the D gene is possibly TRBD1 (5 bases). V was pared by 5 bases and J by 2 bases, with 10 bases between. This CDR3 contains 15 residues. Germline CDR1 is SNHLY and CDR2 is FYNNEI. The CDR3 region is CASSSGIAYNSPLHF. CDR3 bases: TGTGCCAGCAGTTCAGGGATCGCCTATAATTCACCCCTCCACTTT.

The chain combines TRBV7-2 with TRBJ2-5; D is undetermined. V shed 1 base and J shed 5 bases, with 14 bases lying between them. The CDR3 runs 15 residues. Germline V gene sequence: CDR1 SGHTA, CDR2 FQGNSA. Written as DNA, the CDR3 is TGTGCCAGCAGCTTAGGGCCGCCCCCGTGGGAGACCCAGTACTTC. This sequence encodes CASSLGPPPWETQYF. Combining the CDR3 with reference TRBV7-2 and TRBJ2-5 gives the whole variable domain GAGVSQSPSNKVTEKGKDVELRCDPISGHTALYWYRQSLGQGLEFLIYFQGNSAPDKSGLPSDRFSAERTGGSVSTLTIQRTQQEDSAVYLCASSLGPPPWETQYFGPGTRLLVL.

The chain's CDR3 is CASSQAETEYYEQYF. Here the CDR3 DNA reads TGCGCCAGCAGCCAAGCGGAGACAGAATACTACGAGCAGTACTTC. The chain recombines TRBV4-1 with TRBJ2-7; perhaps TRBD1 as D (5 bases). This CDR3 contains 15 residues. V was trimmed by 1 base and J by 3 bases, leaving 13 bases between them. Germline V gene data show CDR1 as MGHRA and CDR2 as YSYEKL.